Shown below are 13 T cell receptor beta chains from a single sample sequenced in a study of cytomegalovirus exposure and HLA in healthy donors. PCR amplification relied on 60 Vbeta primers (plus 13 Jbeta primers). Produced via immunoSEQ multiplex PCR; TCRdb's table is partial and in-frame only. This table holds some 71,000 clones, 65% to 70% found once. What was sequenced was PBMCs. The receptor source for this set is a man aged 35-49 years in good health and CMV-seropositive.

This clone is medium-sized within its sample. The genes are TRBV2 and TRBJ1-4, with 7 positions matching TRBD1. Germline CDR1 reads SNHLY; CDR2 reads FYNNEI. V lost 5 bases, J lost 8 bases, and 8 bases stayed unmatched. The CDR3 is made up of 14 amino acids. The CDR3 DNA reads TGTGCCAGCAGTTTAAGGGGGCCAGGGGAAAAACTGTTTTTT. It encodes CASSLRGPGEKLFF.

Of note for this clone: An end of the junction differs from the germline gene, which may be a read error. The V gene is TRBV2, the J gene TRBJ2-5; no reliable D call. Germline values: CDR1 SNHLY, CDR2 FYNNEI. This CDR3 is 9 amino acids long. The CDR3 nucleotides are TGTGCCAGCAGTGAAACCCAGAACTTC. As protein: CASSETQNF.

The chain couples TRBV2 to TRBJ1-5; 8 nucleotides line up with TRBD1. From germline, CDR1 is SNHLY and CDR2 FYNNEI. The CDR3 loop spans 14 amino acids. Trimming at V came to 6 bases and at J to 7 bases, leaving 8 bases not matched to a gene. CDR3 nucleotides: TGTGCCAGCAGATTGACAGGGGTGGACCAGCCCCAGCATTTT. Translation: CASRLTGVDQPQHF.

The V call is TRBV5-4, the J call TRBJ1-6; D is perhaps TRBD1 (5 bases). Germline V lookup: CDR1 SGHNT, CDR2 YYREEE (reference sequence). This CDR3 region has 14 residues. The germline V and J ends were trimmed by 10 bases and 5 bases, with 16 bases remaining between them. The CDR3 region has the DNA TGTGCCTCCCGCTGGGGGGGTGATAATTCACCCCTCCACTTT. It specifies CASRWGGDNSPLHF.

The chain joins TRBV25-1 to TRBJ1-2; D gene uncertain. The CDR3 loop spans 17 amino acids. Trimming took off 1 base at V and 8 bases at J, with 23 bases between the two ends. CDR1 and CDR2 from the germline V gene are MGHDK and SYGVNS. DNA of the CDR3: TGTGCCAGCAGTGAATCCGGGAACTTTGGACCCATGAGGGGCTACACCTTC. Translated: CASSESGNFGPMRGYTF.

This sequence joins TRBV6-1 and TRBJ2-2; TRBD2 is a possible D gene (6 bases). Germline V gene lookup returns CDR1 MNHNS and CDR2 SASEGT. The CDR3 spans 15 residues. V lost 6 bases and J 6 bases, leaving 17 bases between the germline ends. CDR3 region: CASSMGLLGAGELFF. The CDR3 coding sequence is TGTGCCAGCAGCATGGGACTCCTGGGCGCCGGGGAGCTGTTTTTT.

The CDR3 DNA reads as TGTGCCAGCAGCCTCCAGGCAGGGGGCGTTCTTGGCTACACCTTC. This codes for CASSLQAGGVLGYTF. V and J are TRBV4-2 and TRBJ1-2; the match to TRBD1 covers 8 bases. V dropped 4 bases and J dropped 7; count of bases not matched to a gene: 11. Germline loops: CDR1 LGHNA, CDR2 YNFKEQ. The CDR3 is 15 residues long.

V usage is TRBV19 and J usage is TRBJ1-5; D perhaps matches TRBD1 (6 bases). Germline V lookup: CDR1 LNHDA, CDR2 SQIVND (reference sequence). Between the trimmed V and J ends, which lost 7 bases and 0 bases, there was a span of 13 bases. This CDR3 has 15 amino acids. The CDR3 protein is CASKGGPDSNQPQHF. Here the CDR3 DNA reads TGTGCCAGTAAAGGGGGACCGGATAGCAATCAGCCCCAGCATTTT.

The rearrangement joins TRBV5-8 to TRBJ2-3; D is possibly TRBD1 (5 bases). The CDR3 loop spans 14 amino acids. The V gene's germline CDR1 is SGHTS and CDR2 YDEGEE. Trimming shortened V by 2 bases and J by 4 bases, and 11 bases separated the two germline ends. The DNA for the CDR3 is TGTGCCAGCAGCTTCGGCAGGGTGGCAGATACGCAGTATTTT. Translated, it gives CASSFGRVADTQYF.

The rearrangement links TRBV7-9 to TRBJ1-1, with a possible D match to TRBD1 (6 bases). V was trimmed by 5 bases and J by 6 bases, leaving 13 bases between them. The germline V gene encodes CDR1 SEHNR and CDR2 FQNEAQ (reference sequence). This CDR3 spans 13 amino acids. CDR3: CASSQTGPPEAFF. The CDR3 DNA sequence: TGTGCCAGCAGCCAGACAGGCCCCCCTGAAGCTTTCTTT.

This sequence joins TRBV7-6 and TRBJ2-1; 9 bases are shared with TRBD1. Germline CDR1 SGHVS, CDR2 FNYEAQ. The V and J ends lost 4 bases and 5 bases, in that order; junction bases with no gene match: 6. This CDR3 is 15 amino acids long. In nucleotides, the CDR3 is TGTGCCAGCAGCTCCTCCGGGACAGGGAACAATGAGCAGTTCTTC. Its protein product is CASSSSGTGNNEQFF. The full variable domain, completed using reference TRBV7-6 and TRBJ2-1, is GAGVSQSPRYKVTKRGQDVALRCDPISGHVSLYWYRQALGQGPEFLTYFNYEAQQDKSGLPNDRFSAERPEGSISTLTIQRTEQRDSAMYRCASSSSGTGNNEQFFGPGTRLTVL.

The CDR3 region is CASSDSGLAGTVAYEQFF. In DNA, the CDR3 is TGTGCCAGCAGTGATTCTGGACTAGCGGGAACAGTAGCGTATGAGCAGTTCTTC. The rearrangement uses TRBV2 and TRBJ2-1; 12 bases match TRBD2. J lost 8 bases, V lost 3 bases, and 14 bases had no gene match. The V gene's germline CDR1 is SNHLY and CDR2 FYNNEI. CDR3 length: 18 residues.

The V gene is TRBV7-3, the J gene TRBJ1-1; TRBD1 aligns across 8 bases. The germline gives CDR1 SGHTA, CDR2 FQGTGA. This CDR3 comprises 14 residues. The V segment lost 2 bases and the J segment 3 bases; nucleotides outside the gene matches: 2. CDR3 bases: TGTGCCAGCAGCTTAGGACAGGGACACACTGAAGCTTTCTTT. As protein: CASSLGQGHTEAFF.